These 4 T cell receptor beta chains were all obtained from the same sample, sequenced in a study of T cell responses to AZD1222 COVID-19 vaccine. The assay was immunoSEQ multiplex PCR, and TCRdb's table has in-frame clones only and misses some. Counted here are approximately 100,000 clones, about 92% occurring once; the ten biggest clones make up 5% to 5.5%. The sequences come from peripheral blood, collected on day 0 of AZD1222 vaccination. These receptors originate from an adult in good health.

The sample holds one count of this clone. The chain joins TRBV4-3 to TRBJ2-7; D ambiguous. CDR3 size: 14 residues. V lost 3 bases, J lost 2 bases, and 11 bases lay in between. Germline CDR1 is LGHNA and CDR2 is YSLEER. CDR3 amino acids: CASSQTMAAYEQYF. CDR3 nucleotides: TGCGCCAGCAGCCAGACCATGGCCGCCTACGAGCAGTACTTC.

J is TRBJ2-7 and V is TRBV5-3; 7 bases are a match to TRBD2. TRBV5-3 is labeled an ORF, and its function is uncertain. Trimming at V came to 5 bases and at J to 2 bases, leaving 10 bases not matched to a gene. The CDR3 loop spans 15 amino acids. For the CDR3, the DNA is TGTGCCAGAAGACTCCTTAGCGGGCCTGCCTACGAGCAGTACTTC. Its translation: CARRLLSGPAYEQYF.

The V and J genes are TRBV5-4 and TRBJ2-1; 10 bases map to TRBD2. This CDR3 comprises 15 residues. The germline V gene encodes CDR1 SGHNT and CDR2 YYREEE (reference sequence). With V trimmed by 2 bases and J by 8 bases, 7 bases remained unmatched. The chain's CDR3 is CASSFRASGSDEQFF. The DNA for the CDR3 is TGTGCCAGCAGCTTCAGGGCTAGCGGGAGCGATGAGCAGTTCTTC.

This clone was observed a single time. V gene TRBV6-2 or TRBV6-3 combines with J gene TRBJ2-7; TRBD2 aligns across 7 bases. The CDR3 has 15 amino acids. Trimming took 2 bases from V and 0 from J; bases not matched to a gene: 4. Germline values: CDR1 MNHEY, CDR2 SVGEGT. The CDR3 sequence: CASSYGRVSSYEQYF. The CDR3 region has the DNA TGTGCCAGCAGTTACGGGAGGGTCAGCTCCTACGAGCAGTACTTC.